Following are 21 T cell receptor beta chains from one sample sequenced in a study of blood T cell repertoires in COVID-19. TCRdb keeps only in-frame clones here, not all; method: immunoSEQ multiplex PCR. Of roughly 250,000 clones listed, over 75% are singletons. Sample: peripheral blood. The receptors were sampled from a human donor in a cohort sampled during active COVID-19.

The genes are TRBV27 and TRBJ2-5; 8 bases line up with TRBD1. Germline V gene sequence: CDR1 MNHEY, CDR2 SMNVEV (reference sequence). With V trimmed by 3 bases and J by 5 bases, 2 bases remained unmatched. CDR3 length: 13 amino acids. CDR3 bases: TGTGCCAGCAGTTTTACAGGGGGGGAGACCCAGTACTTC. Its protein product is CASSFTGGETQYF.

This chain joins TRBV6-5 and TRBJ1-3; 9 nucleotides align to TRBD1. J lost 4 bases, V lost 7 bases, and 8 bases had no gene match. CDR1 is MNHEY, CDR2 SVGAGI, per germline. CDR3 length: 15 residues. The CDR3 spells CASIQQGAQGNTIYF. As DNA, the CDR3 is TGTGCCAGCATTCAACAGGGGGCTCAAGGAAACACCATATATTTT.

V is TRBV18 and J is TRBJ2-3; no clear D. The V end lost 3 bases, the J end lost 4 bases, and 8 bases lay between the germline ends. Per germline, CDR1 KGHSH and CDR2 LQKENI. The CDR3 covers 13 residues. CDR3: CASSPSVADTQYF. CDR3 in DNA: TGTGCCAGCTCACCCTCAGTGGCAGATACGCAGTATTTT.

This clone showed up just a few times. The chain joins TRBV7-9 to TRBJ2-7; 10 positions agree with TRBD1. CDR1 SEHNR and CDR2 FQNEAQ come from the germline V gene (reference sequence). The V gene end was trimmed by 3 bases and the J gene end by 1 base; junction bases not matched to a gene: 9. The CDR3 is made up of 17 amino acids. The CDR3 DNA reads TGTGCCAGCAGCTTCCTATCCGGGACAGGGGAATCCTACGAGCAGTACTTC. The encoded protein is CASSFLSGTGESYEQYF.

This clone was seen a single time. This chain links TRBV15 with TRBJ2-7; 7 bases align to TRBD1. The CDR3 is 14 amino acids. V shed 4 bases, J shed 2 bases, and the junction held 5 bases outside the gene matches. The germline V gene encodes CDR1 LNHNV and CDR2 YYDKDF (reference sequence). The CDR3 sequence is CATSIGTDAYEQYF. CDR3 nucleotide sequence: TGTGCCACCAGCATCGGGACAGATGCCTACGAGCAGTACTTC.

This chain joins TRBV12-3 or TRBV12-4 and TRBJ2-5; D is possibly TRBD2 (6 bases). V was cut by 6 bases and J by 4 bases, with 12 bases left in between. This CDR3 region has 13 residues. In DNA, the CDR3 is TGTGCCAGCAGCTGGGACTTGGGAGAGACCCAGTACTTC. Translation gives CASSWDLGETQYF.

CDR3 in amino acids: CASSSIPGEGRDYGYTF. The DNA of the CDR3 is TGTGCCAGCAGCTCGATACCAGGGGAGGGTCGAGACTATGGCTACACCTTC. The chain joins TRBV7-2 to TRBJ1-2, with D perhaps TRBD1 (6 bases). The CDR3 has 17 residues. Germline lookup yields CDR1 SGHTA and CDR2 FQGNSA. Trimming took 4 bases from V and 3 from J, leaving 21 bases between them.

The J gene is TRBJ2-1, the V gene TRBV2; 11 bases fit TRBD2. Germline V lookup: CDR1 SNHLY, CDR2 FYNNEI. There are 19 residues in the CDR3. After removal of 6 bases from V and 9 bases from J, the junction contained 22 bases not matched to a gene. CDR3 in amino acids: CASSRRGLAEVRGGSEQFF. DNA for the CDR3: TGTGCCAGCAGCAGGAGGGGACTAGCGGAGGTCAGGGGAGGGAGTGAGCAGTTCTTC.

The genes are TRBV18 and TRBJ2-6, with D tentatively TRBD1 (6 bases). Germline assignment: CDR1 KGHSH and CDR2 LQKENI. Trimming removed 6 bases from V and 1 base from J, with 16 bases in between. CDR3 length equals 17 residues. This CDR3 is CASSSQRQDSGANVLTF. The DNA of the CDR3 is TGTGCCAGCTCCTCTCAAAGACAGGATTCTGGGGCCAACGTCCTGACTTTC. Variable domain in full (rest from reference TRBV18 and TRBJ2-6): NAGVMQNPRHLVRRRGQEARLRCSPMKGHSHVYWYRQLPEEGLKFMVYLQKENIIDESGMPKERFSAEFPKEGPSILRIQQVVRGDSAAYFCASSSQRQDSGANVLTFGAGSRLTVL.

The genes are TRBV28 and TRBJ2-5, with TRBD2 as a possible D gene (5 bases). This CDR3 has 12 residues. V was clipped by 9 bases and J by 7 bases, with 15 bases between them. Per the germline V gene, CDR1 is MDHEN and CDR2 is SYDVKM. DNA for the CDR3: TGTGCCAGTAAGACTCCGGCGGGGACCCAGTACTTC. It codes for CASKTPAGTQYF.

This chain connects TRBV2 to TRBJ2-7, with D tentatively TRBD2 (6 bases). With 3 bases removed from V and 6 bases from J, the gap between germline ends came to 15 bases. The CDR3 runs to 14 residues. Germline V gene lookup returns CDR1 SNHLY and CDR2 FYNNEI. In DNA form, the CDR3 reads TGTGCCAGCAGTGATTTCGTCGGGGGTCGCGAGCAGTACTTC. It encodes CASSDFVGGREQYF.

The chain employs TRBV5-4 and TRBJ2-7; 10 bases line up with TRBD2. The germline V gene encodes CDR1 SGHNT and CDR2 YYREEE (reference sequence). This CDR3 region has 14 residues. Germline trimming cut 4 bases from V and 2 bases from J; bases unmatched to any gene: 3. The CDR3 reads CASSLAGATYEQYF. The CDR3 DNA reads TGTGCCAGCAGCCTAGCGGGGGCTACCTACGAGCAGTACTTC. Full variable domain (missing parts from reference TRBV5-4 and TRBJ2-7): ETGVTQSPTHLIKTRGQQVTLRCSSQSGHNTVSWYQQALGQGPQFIFQYYREEENGRGNFPPRFSGLQFPNYSSELNVNALELDDSALYLCASSLAGATYEQYFGPGTRLTVT.

Note on this clone: Additional DNA sequences in this sample encode the identical CDR3. The chain joins TRBV18 to TRBJ1-5; 7 bases are shared with TRBD1. Germline V lookup: CDR1 KGHSH, CDR2 LQKENI. The CDR3 extends over 15 amino acids. J was trimmed by 4 bases and V by 4 bases; bases with no gene match: 7. The CDR3 region has the DNA TGTGCCAGCTCACGCCGGACAGGATCTAATCAGCCCCAGCATTTT. This translates into CASSRRTGSNQPQHF.

The V call is TRBV5-1, the J call TRBJ2-7, with TRBD1 as a possible D gene (6 bases). V was cut by 7 bases and J by 2 bases, with 13 bases left in between. The CDR3 has 13 amino acids. Germline assignment: CDR1 SGHRS and CDR2 YFSETQ. CDR3 coding DNA: TGCGCCAGCGCCAGGACAGACCCCTACGAGCAGTACTTC. Protein: CASARTDPYEQYF.

The V gene is TRBV29-1, the J gene TRBJ2-7; TRBD2 matches 11 bases. The CDR3 runs 15 residues. V lost 4 bases, J lost 2 bases, and 7 bases stayed unmatched. Germline CDR1 reads SQVTM; CDR2 reads ANQGSEA. The CDR3 here is CSVASSGRPPYEQYF. In nucleotides, the CDR3 is TGCAGCGTTGCCTCTAGCGGGAGGCCCCCCTACGAGCAGTACTTC.

This sequence joins TRBV18 and TRBJ2-6; a possible D gene is TRBD2 (5 bases). Between the trimmed V and J ends, which lost 1 base and 0 bases, there was a span of 19 bases. In germline, CDR1 is KGHSH, CDR2 LQKENI. This CDR3 contains 20 residues. The DNA for the CDR3 is TGTGCCAGCTCACCACGCAGTCCATTAGACGGGGACTCTGGGGCCAACGTCCTGACTTTC. It codes for CASSPRSPLDGDSGANVLTF. The variable domain in full, completed from reference TRBV18 and TRBJ2-6, reads NAGVMQNPRHLVRRRGQEARLRCSPMKGHSHVYWYRQLPEEGLKFMVYLQKENIIDESGMPKERFSAEFPKEGPSILRIQQVVRGDSAAYFCASSPRSPLDGDSGANVLTFGAGSRLTVL.

The CDR3 region is CASSRLMGTPQTDTQYF. Written as DNA, the CDR3 is TGTGCCAGCTCACGACTGATGGGGACACCTCAAACAGATACGCAGTATTTT. V usage is TRBV18 and J usage is TRBJ2-3; D perhaps matches TRBD1 (6 bases). The V end lost 4 bases, the J end lost 3 bases, and 20 bases lay between the germline ends. The germline V gene encodes CDR1 KGHSH and CDR2 LQKENI. This CDR3 spans 17 amino acids.

This clone showed up just a few times. V is TRBV6-5 and J is TRBJ1-2; 9 nucleotides agree with TRBD1. Germline CDR1 is MNHEY and CDR2 is SVGAGI. The CDR3 loop spans 13 amino acids. Trimming cost V 6 bases and J 6 bases; bases outside gene matches: 5. The CDR3 bases are TGTGCCAGCAGAATAGGACAGGGGCATGGCTACACCTTC. Its translation: CASRIGQGHGYTF.

This clone appeared a few times. The chain recombines TRBV6-5 with TRBJ1-2, with 7 bases matching TRBD1. V shed 6 bases and J 7 bases; nucleotides not matched to a gene: 8. The CDR3 is 13 amino acids. The germline CDR1 and CDR2 sequences are MNHEY and SVGAGI. CDR3 residues: CASRGQKTGGYTF. The CDR3 DNA sequence: TGTGCCAGCAGGGGACAGAAGACGGGTGGCTACACCTTC.

V is TRBV15 and J is TRBJ2-7, with D possibly being TRBD2 (6 bases). Trimming cost V 2 bases and J 0 bases, with 14 bases left between them. There are 16 residues in the CDR3. In germline, CDR1 is LNHNV, CDR2 YYDKDF (reference sequence). The CDR3 loop is CATSRSASAYSYEQYF. The CDR3, as DNA: TGTGCCACCAGCAGATCTGCTAGCGCGTACTCCTACGAGCAGTACTTC. Full variable domain (missing parts from reference TRBV15 and TRBJ2-7): DAMVIQNPRYQVTQFGKPVTLSCSQTLNHNVMYWYQQKSSQAPKLLFHYYDKDFNNEADTPDNFQSRRPNTSFCFLDIRSPGLGDTAMYLCATSRSASAYSYEQYFGPGTRLTVT.

The chain carries TRBV11-3 and TRBJ2-7, with a weak D call TRBD2 (6 bases). V gave up 3 bases and J gave up 4 bases, with 22 bases separating them. Germline V gene sequence: CDR1 SGHNT, CDR2 YENEEA. The CDR3 has 17 amino acids. CDR3 nucleotides: TGTGCCAGCAGCTTTCAACTAGCCGCTTCCACATTATACGAGCAGTACTTC. It specifies CASSFQLAASTLYEQYF.